This TCR beta chain was profiled in a study of CD4 and CD8 cells across lung adenocarcinoma regions (dated by TCRdb to the late 2010s). Broadly, across the study: The study compared tumor centers with tumor margins to examine intratumor heterogeneity of the T cell receptor repertoire.

Its CDR3 holds 16 amino acids, cysteine through phenylalanine. Left in the record is the CDR3 DNA by itself, 48 bases read in frame from the first base. CDR1 and CDR2 are drawn from the germline V gene: MGHRA, YSYEKL. V is pruned by 1 base and J by 6 bases, leaving 9 bases of the junction without a gene match. Receptor libraries were prepared by PCR. Instrument on record: HiSeq X Ten. The raw public reads went through TCRdb reprocessing: fastp at Q25, MiXCR clone calling, in-frame beta chains kept. Each entry is one CDR3 protein sequence, shown with its most common DNA and genes. In this sample the table shows about 6,800 distinct CDR3 sequences, around half of which occur a single time. Around two fifths of the sample is held by the ten biggest clonotypes. Patients with localized lung adenocarcinoma, a subtype of non-small cell lung cancer, were used as donors. These samples came from the centers of localized lung adenocarcinomas. For TCR repertoire analysis, CD8+ T cells taken from tumor tissue were profiled apart from CD4+ T cells.

To note about this clonotype: Its antigen is still unknown. Base qualities are not recorded, but no much larger clone differs from it by a single base.

The chain uses TRBV4-1 and TRBJ1-2; the central 9 bases match TRBD1. Sequences were obtained from CD8+ T cells from the center of a lung tumor. The sample's cell subset or site label is to be understood as: tumor center region. The sequence was obtained from a male donor with lung adenocarcinoma. The CD4 and CD8 labels of this study may be unreliable. The CDR3 region reads CASSQVPGQGNDGYTF. In nucleotides, the sequence is TGCGCCAGCAGCCAAGTCCCCGGACAGGGGAATGATGGCTACACCTTC.